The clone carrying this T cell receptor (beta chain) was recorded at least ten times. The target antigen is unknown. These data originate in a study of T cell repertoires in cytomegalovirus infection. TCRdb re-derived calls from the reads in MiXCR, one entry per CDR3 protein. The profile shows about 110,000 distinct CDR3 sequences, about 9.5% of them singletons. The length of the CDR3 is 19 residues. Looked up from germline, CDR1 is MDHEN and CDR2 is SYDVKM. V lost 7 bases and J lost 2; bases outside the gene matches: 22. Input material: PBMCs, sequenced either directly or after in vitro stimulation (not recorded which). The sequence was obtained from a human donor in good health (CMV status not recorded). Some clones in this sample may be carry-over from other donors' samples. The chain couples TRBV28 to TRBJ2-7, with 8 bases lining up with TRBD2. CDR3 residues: CASNGPAGVGKRGPYEQYF. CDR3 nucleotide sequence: TGTGCCAGCAACGGACCAGCGGGAGTGGGAAAGAGGGGACCCTACGAGCAGTACTTC.